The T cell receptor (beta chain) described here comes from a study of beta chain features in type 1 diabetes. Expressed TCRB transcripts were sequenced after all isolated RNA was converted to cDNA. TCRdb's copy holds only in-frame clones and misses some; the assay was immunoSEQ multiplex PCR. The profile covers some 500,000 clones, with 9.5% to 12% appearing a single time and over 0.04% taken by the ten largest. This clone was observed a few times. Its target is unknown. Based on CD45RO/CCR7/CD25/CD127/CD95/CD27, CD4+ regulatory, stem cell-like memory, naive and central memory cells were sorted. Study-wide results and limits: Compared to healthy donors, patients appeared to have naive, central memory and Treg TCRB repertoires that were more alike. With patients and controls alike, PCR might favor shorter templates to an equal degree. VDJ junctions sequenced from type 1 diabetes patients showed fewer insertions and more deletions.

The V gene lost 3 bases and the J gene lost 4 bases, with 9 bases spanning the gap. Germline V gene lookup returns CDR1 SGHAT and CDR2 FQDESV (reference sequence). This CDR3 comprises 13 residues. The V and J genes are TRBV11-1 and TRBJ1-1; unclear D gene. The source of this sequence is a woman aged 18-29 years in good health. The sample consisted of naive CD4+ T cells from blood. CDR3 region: CASSFTGSTEAFF. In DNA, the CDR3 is TGTGCCAGCAGCTTCACCGGGAGCACTGAAGCTTTCTTT.